The rows below give T cell receptor beta chains drawn from one sample of a study of shared clonotypes between healthy human individuals. Sequencing was performed with immunoSEQ multiplex PCR; in TCRdb, only in-frame clones are kept and a portion is missing. The data hold over a million clones, with roughly 96% observed a single time. Sample: naive CD4+ T cells sorted from blood. All receptors come from a young man in good health. CDR3s include the opening cysteine and the closing phenylalanine or tryptophan. The order of the fields is J gene, V gene, CDR3 protein.

j_gene: TRBJ2-2
v_gene: TRBV5-1
CDR3aa: CASSFMTGTQFFAGELFF

j_gene: TRBJ1-3
v_gene: TRBV27
CDR3aa: CASSLVGAGNTIYF

j_gene: TRBJ2-3
v_gene: TRBV5-4
CDR3aa: CASSPRTGLDTQYF

j_gene: TRBJ1-2
v_gene: TRBV2
CDR3aa: CASSEGINYGYTF

j_gene: TRBJ1-3
v_gene: TRBV19
CDR3aa: CASSSRAGGSGNTIYF

j_gene: TRBJ2-7
v_gene: TRBV9
CDR3aa: CASSGRASGRTYEQYF

j_gene: TRBJ2-1
v_gene: TRBV7-3
CDR3aa: CASSPTALEVIAYNEQFF

j_gene: TRBJ2-1
v_gene: TRBV14
CDR3aa: CASSQLAGGAYNEQFF

j_gene: TRBJ2-5
v_gene: TRBV7-3
CDR3aa: CASSLTSLETQYF

j_gene: TRBJ2-3
v_gene: TRBV28
CDR3aa: CASSFPSTDTQYF

j_gene: TRBJ2-3
v_gene: TRBV9
CDR3aa: CASSPRGVAGVTDTQYF

j_gene: TRBJ2-1
v_gene: TRBV9
CDR3aa: CASQRTRSGEQFF

j_gene: TRBJ2-1
v_gene: TRBV29-1
CDR3aa: CSVVGSYNEQFF

j_gene: TRBJ2-1
v_gene: TRBV5-1
CDR3aa: CASSLSTLADYNEQFF

j_gene: TRBJ2-7
v_gene: TRBV11-2
CDR3aa: CASSLSPFYEQYF

j_gene: TRBJ1-2
v_gene: TRBV5-1
CDR3aa: CASSQIPKQPFYGYTF

j_gene: TRBJ1-4
v_gene: TRBV7-9
CDR3aa: CASSPRGGTQGPAEKLFF

j_gene: TRBJ1-2
v_gene: TRBV9
CDR3aa: CASSAQRNFNYGYTF

j_gene: TRBJ2-5
v_gene: TRBV28
CDR3aa: CASSLLKGLAQETQYF

j_gene: TRBJ1-2
v_gene: TRBV29-1
CDR3aa: CSERTGVRGYTF

j_gene: TRBJ2-7
v_gene: TRBV7-9
CDR3aa: CASSDRQGVSYEQYF

j_gene: TRBJ2-1
v_gene: TRBV6-6
CDR3aa: CASSDGYNEQFF

j_gene: TRBJ2-7
v_gene: TRBV25-1
CDR3aa: CASSEAGNPYEQYF

j_gene: TRBJ2-1
v_gene: TRBV11-2
CDR3aa: CASSHQGEDEQFF